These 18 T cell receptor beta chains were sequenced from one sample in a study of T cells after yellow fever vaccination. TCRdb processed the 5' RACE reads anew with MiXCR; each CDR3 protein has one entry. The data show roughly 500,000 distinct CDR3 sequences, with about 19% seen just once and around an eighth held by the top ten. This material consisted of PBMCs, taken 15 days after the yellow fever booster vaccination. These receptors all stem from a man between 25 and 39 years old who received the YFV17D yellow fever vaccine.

The CDR3 here is CASSFSGDQETQYF. For the CDR3, the DNA is TGTGCCAGCAGCTTCAGCGGGGACCAAGAGACCCAGTACTTC. This chain joins TRBV7-2 and TRBJ2-5; TRBD2 matches at 7 bases. This CDR3 contains 14 residues. Germline trimming cut 3 bases from V and 0 bases from J; bases unmatched to any gene: 1. Per the germline V gene, CDR1 is SGHTA and CDR2 is FQGNSA.

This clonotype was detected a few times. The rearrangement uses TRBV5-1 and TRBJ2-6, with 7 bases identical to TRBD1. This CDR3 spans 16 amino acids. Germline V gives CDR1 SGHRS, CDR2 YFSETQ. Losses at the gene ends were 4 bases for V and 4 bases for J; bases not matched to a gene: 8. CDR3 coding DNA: TGCGCCAGCAGCACCAAAACAGGGGTGGGGGCCAACGTCCTGACTTTC. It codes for CASSTKTGVGANVLTF.

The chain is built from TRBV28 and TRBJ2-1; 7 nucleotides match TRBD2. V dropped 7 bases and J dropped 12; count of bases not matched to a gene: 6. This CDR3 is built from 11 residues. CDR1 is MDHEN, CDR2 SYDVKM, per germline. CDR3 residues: CASNSGGPQFF. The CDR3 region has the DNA TGTGCCAGCAATTCGGGGGGTCCGCAGTTCTTC.

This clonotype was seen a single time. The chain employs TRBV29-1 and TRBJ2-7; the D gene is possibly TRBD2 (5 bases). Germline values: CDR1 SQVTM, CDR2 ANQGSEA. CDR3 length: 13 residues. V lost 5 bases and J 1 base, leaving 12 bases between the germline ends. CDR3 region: CSVPGLLSYEQYF. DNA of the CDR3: TGCAGCGTTCCAGGACTGCTATCCTACGAGCAGTACTTC.

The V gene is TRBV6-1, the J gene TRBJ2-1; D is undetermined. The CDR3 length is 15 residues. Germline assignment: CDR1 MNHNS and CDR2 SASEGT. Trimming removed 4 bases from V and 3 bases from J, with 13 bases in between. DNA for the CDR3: TGTGCCAGCAGTGTCGGTCGGATGGGCTACAATGAGCAGTTCTTC. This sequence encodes CASSVGRMGYNEQFF.

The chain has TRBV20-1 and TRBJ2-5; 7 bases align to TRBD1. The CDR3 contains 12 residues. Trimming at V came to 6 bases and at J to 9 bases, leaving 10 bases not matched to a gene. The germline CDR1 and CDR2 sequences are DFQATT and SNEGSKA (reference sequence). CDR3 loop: CSAAPGTVSQYF. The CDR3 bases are TGCAGTGCCGCACCCGGGACAGTGTCCCAGTACTTC.

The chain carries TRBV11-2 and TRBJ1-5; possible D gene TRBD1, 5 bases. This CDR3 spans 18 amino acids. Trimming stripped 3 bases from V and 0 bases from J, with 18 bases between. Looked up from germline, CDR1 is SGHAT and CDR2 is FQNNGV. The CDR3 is CASSLTGQGGISNQPQHF. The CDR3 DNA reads TGTGCCAGCAGCTTGACCGGCCAGGGAGGAATTAGCAATCAGCCCCAGCATTTT.

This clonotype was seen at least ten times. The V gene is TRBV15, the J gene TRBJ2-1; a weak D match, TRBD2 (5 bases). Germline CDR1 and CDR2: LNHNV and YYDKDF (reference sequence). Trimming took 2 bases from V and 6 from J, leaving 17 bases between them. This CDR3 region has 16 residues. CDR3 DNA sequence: TGTGCCACCAGCAGATACTCGGGATCTAGTGGCAATGAGCAGTTCTTC. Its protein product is CATSRYSGSSGNEQFF.

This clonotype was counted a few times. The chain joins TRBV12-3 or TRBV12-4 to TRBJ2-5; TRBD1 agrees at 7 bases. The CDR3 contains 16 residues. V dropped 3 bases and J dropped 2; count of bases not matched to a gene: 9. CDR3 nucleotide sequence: TGTGCCAGCAGTTTGAGTTGGACAGGCGTACAAGAGACCCAGTACTTC. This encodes CASSLSWTGVQETQYF.

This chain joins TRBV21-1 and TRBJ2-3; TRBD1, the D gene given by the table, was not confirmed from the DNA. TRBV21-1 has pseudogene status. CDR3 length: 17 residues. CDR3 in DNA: TGTGCCAGCAGCAAGCGGGACAGGGTATGGGGCACAGATACGCAGTATTTT. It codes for CASSKRDRVWGTDTQYF.

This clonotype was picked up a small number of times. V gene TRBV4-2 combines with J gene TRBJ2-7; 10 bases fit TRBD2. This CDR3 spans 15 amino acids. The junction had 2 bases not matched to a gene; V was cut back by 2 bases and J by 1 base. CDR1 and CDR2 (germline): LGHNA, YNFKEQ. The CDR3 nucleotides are TGTGCCAGCAGCCAACTAGCGGGAGAGTCCTACGAGCAGTACTTC. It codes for CASSQLAGESYEQYF.

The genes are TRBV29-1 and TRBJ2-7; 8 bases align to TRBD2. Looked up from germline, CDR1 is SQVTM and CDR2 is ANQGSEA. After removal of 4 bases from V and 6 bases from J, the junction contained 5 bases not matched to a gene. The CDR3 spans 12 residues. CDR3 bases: TGCAGCGTTGTGAGGACTAGCTCCGAGCAGTACTTC. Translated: CSVVRTSSEQYF.

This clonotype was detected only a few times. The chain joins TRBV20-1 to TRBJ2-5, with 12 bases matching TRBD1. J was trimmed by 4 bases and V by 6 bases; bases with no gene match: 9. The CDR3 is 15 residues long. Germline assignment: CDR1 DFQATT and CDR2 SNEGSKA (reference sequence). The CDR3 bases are TGCAGTGCCTCCGGGACAGGGGGCGTTACAGAGACCCAGTACTTC. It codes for CSASGTGGVTETQYF.

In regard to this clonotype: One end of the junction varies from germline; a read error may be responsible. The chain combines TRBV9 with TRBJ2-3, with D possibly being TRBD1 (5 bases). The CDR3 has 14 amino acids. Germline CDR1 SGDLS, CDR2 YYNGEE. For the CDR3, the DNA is TGTGCCAGCAGCGTGGGGCCCCAGGCAGATACACAGTATTTT. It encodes CASSVGPQADTQYF.

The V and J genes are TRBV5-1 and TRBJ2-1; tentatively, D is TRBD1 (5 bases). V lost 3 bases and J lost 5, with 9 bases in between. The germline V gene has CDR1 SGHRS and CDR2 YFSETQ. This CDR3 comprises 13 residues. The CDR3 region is CASSSLTDNEQFF. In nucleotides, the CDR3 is TGCGCCAGCAGCTCACTGACAGACAATGAGCAGTTCTTC. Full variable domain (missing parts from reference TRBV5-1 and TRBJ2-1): KAGVTQTPRYLIKTRGQQVTLSCSPISGHRSVSWYQQTPGQGLQFLFEYFSETQRNKGNFPGRFSGRQFSNSRSEMNVSTLELGDSALYLCASSSLTDNEQFFGPGTRLTVL.

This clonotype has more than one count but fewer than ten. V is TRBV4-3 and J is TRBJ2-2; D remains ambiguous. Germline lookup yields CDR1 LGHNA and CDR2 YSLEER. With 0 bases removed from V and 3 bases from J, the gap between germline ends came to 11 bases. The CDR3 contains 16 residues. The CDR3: CASSQESRQHTGELFF. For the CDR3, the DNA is TGCGCCAGCAGCCAAGAATCTCGGCAGCACACCGGGGAGCTGTTTTTT.

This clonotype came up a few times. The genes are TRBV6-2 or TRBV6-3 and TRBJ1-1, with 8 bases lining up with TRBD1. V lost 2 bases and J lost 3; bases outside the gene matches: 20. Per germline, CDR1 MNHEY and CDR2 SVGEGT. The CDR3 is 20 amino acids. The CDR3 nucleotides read TGTGCCAGCAGTTACCTCTCGCGTCCAACCGCCCGACAGGGGCACACTGAAGCTTTCTTT. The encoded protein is CASSYLSRPTARQGHTEAFF.

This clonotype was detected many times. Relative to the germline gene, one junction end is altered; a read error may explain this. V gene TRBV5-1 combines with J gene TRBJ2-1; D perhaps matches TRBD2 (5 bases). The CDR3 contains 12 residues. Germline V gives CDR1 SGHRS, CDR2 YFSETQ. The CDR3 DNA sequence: TGTGCCAGCAGCTTAGAGGGCAATGAGCAGTTCTTC. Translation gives CASSLEGNEQFF.